These 5 T cell receptor beta chains originate from one sample sequenced in a study of cytomegalovirus exposure and HLA in healthy donors. Amplification used 60 Vbeta primers and 13 Jbeta primers. Profiled with immunoSEQ multiplex PCR; TCRdb holds only in-frame clones, not every one. In the table there are about 92,000 clones, approximately 71% of which are singletons. Sequencing was done on a sample of PBMCs. These receptors all stem from a man in his forties or fifties in good health and CMV-seronegative.

In nucleotides, the CDR3 is TGTGCCAGTAGTATTGAGGGTTACACAGATACGCAGTATTTT. Translated: CASSIEGYTDTQYF. The rearrangement joins TRBV19 to TRBJ2-3, with TRBD2 as a possible D gene (5 bases). There are 14 residues in the CDR3. The V gene lost 3 bases and the J gene lost 2 bases, with 9 bases spanning the gap. Germline V lookup: CDR1 LNHDA, CDR2 SQIVND (reference sequence).

The chain is built from TRBV6-5 and TRBJ1-1, with D possibly TRBD1 on 6 matching bases. This CDR3 contains 16 residues. CDR1 MNHEY and CDR2 SVGAGI come from the germline V gene. Trimming pared 2 bases from V and 0 bases from J, leaving 13 bases between. CDR3 DNA sequence: TGTGCCAGCAGTTACAACCCCGGGACACTGAACACTGAAGCTTTCTTT. Its protein product is CASSYNPGTLNTEAFF.

This chain uses TRBV7-6 with TRBJ2-7, with D perhaps matching TRBD1 (6 bases). Germline V gene data show CDR1 as SGHVS and CDR2 as FNYEAQ. The CDR3 totals 16 residues. The V end lost 0 bases, the J end lost 5 bases, and 17 bases lay between the germline ends. Here the CDR3 reads CASSLAGQGISNEQYF. In nucleotides, the CDR3 is TGTGCCAGCAGCTTAGCTGGGCAGGGGATTTCAAACGAGCAGTACTTC.

This clone was detected only once. This chain uses TRBV6-5 with TRBJ2-3, with D possibly TRBD1 on 6 matching bases. CDR3 length: 14 residues. V was shortened by 6 bases and J by 6 bases, with 16 bases between the two germline ends. In germline, CDR1 is MNHEY, CDR2 SVGAGI. CDR3 loop: CASSSYQGMDTQYF. As DNA, the CDR3 is TGTGCCAGCAGCAGCTATCAGGGGATGGATACGCAGTATTTT.

Written as DNA, the CDR3 is TGTGCCAGCAGTGAACTTGAGGCCTCTGGAAACACCATATATTTT. The encoded protein is CASSELEASGNTIYF. This chain links TRBV6-1 with TRBJ1-3; D gene ambiguous. The germline V gene encodes CDR1 MNHNS and CDR2 SASEGT. The CDR3 contains 15 residues. The V and J ends lost 2 bases and 0 bases respectively, with 8 bases between them.